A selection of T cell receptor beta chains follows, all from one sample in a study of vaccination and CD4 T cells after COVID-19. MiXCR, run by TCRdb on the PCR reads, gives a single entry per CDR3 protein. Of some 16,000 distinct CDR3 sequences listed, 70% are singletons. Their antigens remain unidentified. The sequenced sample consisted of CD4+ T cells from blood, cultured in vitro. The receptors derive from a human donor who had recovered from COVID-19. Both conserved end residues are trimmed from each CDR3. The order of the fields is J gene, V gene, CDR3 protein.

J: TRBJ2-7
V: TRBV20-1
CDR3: SASNAGGREQY

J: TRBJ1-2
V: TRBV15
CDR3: ATSRDGGTYGYT

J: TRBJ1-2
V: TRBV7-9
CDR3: ASSLAYGGSGYT

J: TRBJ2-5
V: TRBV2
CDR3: ASSLGQQETQY

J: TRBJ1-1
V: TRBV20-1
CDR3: SAPKQRNTEAF

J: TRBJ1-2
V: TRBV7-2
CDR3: ASSLGRAWGYT

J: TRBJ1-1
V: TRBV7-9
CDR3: ASSSDVRGTEAF

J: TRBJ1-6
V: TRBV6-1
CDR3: ASSRGQYNSPLH

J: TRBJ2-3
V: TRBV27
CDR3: ASRLRGTDTQY

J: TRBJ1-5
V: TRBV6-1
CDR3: ASRDGSYSNQPQH

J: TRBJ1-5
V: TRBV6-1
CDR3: ASSERGVRDQPQH

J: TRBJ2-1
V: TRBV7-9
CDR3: ASSSTSSGNEQF

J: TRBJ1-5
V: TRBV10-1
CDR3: ASSESDQPQH

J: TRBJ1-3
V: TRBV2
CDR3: ASSPNGGDTIY

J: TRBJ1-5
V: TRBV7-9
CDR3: ASSRGTHNQPQH

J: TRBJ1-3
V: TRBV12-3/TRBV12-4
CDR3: ASSLSGASSGNTIY

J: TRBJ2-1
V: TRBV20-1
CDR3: SAGRGMSYNEQF

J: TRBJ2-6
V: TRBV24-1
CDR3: ATSSAGRGRTGANVLT

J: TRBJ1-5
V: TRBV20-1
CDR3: SARGDMVDQPQH

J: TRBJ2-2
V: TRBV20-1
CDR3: SALGIGQGNTGELF

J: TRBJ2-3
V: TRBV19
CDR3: ASTPGAMGDTQY

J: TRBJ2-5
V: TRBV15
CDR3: ATSRDLRGETQY

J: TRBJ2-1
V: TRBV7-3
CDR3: ASSLAGGTYNEQF

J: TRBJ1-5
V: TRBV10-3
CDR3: AISESNLNQPQH

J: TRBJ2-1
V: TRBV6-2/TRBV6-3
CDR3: ASSYSAGGIPYNEQF

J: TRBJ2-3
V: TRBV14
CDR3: ASSQWLAGGTDTQY

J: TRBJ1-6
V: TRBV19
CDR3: ASSTGSSYNSPLH

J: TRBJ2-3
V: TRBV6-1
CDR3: ASSASLAGSTDTQY

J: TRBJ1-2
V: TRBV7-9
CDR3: ASSHTRGGRGGNYGYT

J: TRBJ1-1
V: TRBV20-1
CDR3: SARGGVSTQNTEAF

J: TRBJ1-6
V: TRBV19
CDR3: ASSMAHPDSPLH

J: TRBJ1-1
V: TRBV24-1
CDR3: ATSDPGRNTEAF

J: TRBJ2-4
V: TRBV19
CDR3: ASSSPRRGGTKNIQY

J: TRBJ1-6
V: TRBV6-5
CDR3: ASSYSIGQGSPLH

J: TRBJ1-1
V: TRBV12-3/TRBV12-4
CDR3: ASSPRGTEAF

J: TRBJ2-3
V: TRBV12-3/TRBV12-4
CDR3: ASSSPGGSTDTQY

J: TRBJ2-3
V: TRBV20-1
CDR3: SAPPRGPTGTDTQY

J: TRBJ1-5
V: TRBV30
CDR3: AWSGSSNSNQPQH

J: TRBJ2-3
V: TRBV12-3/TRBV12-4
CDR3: ASSLARNPRDTQY

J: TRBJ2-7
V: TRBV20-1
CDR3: SARDKRGGNYEQY

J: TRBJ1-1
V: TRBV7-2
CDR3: ASSWTGAQAF

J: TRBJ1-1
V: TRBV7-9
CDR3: ASSPPEGANTEAF

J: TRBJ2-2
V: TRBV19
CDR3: ASRTGGGGTGELF

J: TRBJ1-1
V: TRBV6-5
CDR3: ASSYSREGGTEAF

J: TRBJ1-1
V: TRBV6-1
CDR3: ASSEKGGTLAF

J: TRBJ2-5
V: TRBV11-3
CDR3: ASSLMSEETQY